The present TCR beta chain was sequenced within a study of blood T cell repertoires in COVID-19. Study-level background: The United States, Italy and Spain provided the acute and convalescent COVID-19 samples. Nucleic acid was either cDNA or gDNA, and it came from T cells, B-cell-depleted T cells, or PBMCs.

Original methodology: Estimation of nucleated cell counts was performed using reference gene primer amplification. The method was immunoSEQ multiplex PCR; TCRdb's version includes in-frame clones alone and lacks a portion of them. V and J calls and clone size come straight from that table; D and trimming were deduced from the DNA. The repertoire has approximately 300,000 clones, roughly 83% of them found once; the top ten carry under 2%. The CDR3 spans 13 residues. Germline CDR1 MNHEY, CDR2 SVGAGI. V was pared by 6 bases and J by 9 bases, with 18 bases between. This clone was seen once. This chain links TRBV6-5 with TRBJ2-7; D perhaps matches TRBD2 (5 bases). The clonotype originates from a woman aged 45-59 years with acute or convalescent COVID-19. The specimen was peripheral blood. The CDR3: CASRERRDTGQYF. In DNA form, the CDR3 reads TGTGCCAGCAGAGAGCGACGGGATACTGGGCAGTACTTC.